This entry lists 11 T cell receptor beta chains sequenced from one sample in a study of shared clonotypes between healthy human individuals. Clones were sequenced by immunoSEQ multiplex PCR, and TCRdb holds only the in-frame ones, with some missing. The sample has 2 million to 2.5 million clones, approximately 93% seen once. Specimen: naive CD4+ T cells from PBMCs. The subset was: CD45RA+ positively selected. The receptors stem from a man between 18 and 29 years old in good health. Some clones in this sample may be carry-over from other donors' samples.

This clone was seen once. The chain has TRBV19 and TRBJ2-2, with D possibly called TRBD1 or TRBD2 (5 bases each). Looked up from germline, CDR1 is LNHDA and CDR2 is SQIVND (reference sequence). The CDR3 loop spans 11 amino acids. CDR3 region: CAAVGVGELFF. CDR3 nucleotides: TGTGCGGCCGTGGGGGTCGGGGAGCTGTTTTTT.

The chain has TRBV28 and TRBJ2-7, with 8 bases aligning to TRBD1. This CDR3 spans 15 amino acids. Germline trimming cut 5 bases from V and 5 bases from J; bases unmatched to any gene: 11. Per the germline V gene, CDR1 is MDHEN and CDR2 is SYDVKM. CDR3 loop: CASSPTRTGINEQYF. CDR3 coding DNA: TGTGCCAGCAGTCCCACCCGGACAGGGATTAACGAGCAGTACTTC.

The chain links TRBV20-1 to TRBJ2-7; D unresolved. CDR3 length: 11 residues. From germline, CDR1 is DFQATT and CDR2 SNEGSKA (reference sequence). V was cut by 0 bases and J by 6 bases, with 6 bases left in between. CDR3 in DNA: TGCAGTGCTAGAGATTCGGCCGAGCAGTACTTC. Residues: CSARDSAEQYF.

A word on this clone: The sample holds other DNA sequences that translate to the same CDR3. The rearrangement links TRBV18 to TRBJ1-1; D perhaps matches TRBD1 (5 bases). V was cut by 4 bases and J by 1 base, with 7 bases left in between. Germline V gives CDR1 KGHSH, CDR2 LQKENI. The CDR3 runs 13 residues. CDR3 bases: TGTGCCAGCTCACTTGGACAGAACACTGAAGCTTTCTTT. Translating gives CASSLGQNTEAFF.

Points on this clone: The same CDR3 arises from other DNA sequences in this sample as well. This rearrangement joins TRBV11-2 to TRBJ2-3, with 8 positions matching TRBD2. Germline V gene lookup returns CDR1 SGHAT and CDR2 FQNNGV. The CDR3 has 15 residues. V lost 0 bases and J lost 6; bases outside the gene matches: 5. CDR3 nucleotides: TGTGCCAGCAGCTTAGACGGGAGGGCTGGGGATACGCAGTATTTT. It yields the protein CASSLDGRAGDTQYF.

This clone was seen just once. The chain joins TRBV19 to TRBJ1-2; 10 nucleotides align to TRBD1. The CDR3 loop spans 16 amino acids. Germline trimming cut 4 bases from V and 5 bases from J; bases unmatched to any gene: 10. Germline CDR1 reads LNHDA; CDR2 reads SQIVND (reference sequence). The CDR3: CASSTYRDRGQYGYTF. The CDR3 DNA follows: TGTGCCAGTAGTACCTACCGGGACAGGGGACAATATGGCTACACCTTC.

The genes are TRBV9 and TRBJ2-7; 7 nucleotides agree with TRBD1. Germline loops: CDR1 SGDLS, CDR2 YYNGEE. With 1 base clipped from V and 2 bases from J, the junction kept 3 bases outside the gene matches. The CDR3 sequence is 14 residues long. CDR3 amino acids: CASSVQGVPYEQYF. The CDR3 DNA is TGTGCCAGCAGCGTACAGGGGGTACCCTACGAGCAGTACTTC.

DNA for the CDR3: TGCGCCAGCCGGGACTTAACTAGGACAGATACGCAGTATTTT. It translates to CASRDLTRTDTQYF. The rearrangement joins TRBV5-1 to TRBJ2-3; D may be TRBD2 (6 bases). Trimming took 7 bases from V and 3 from J, leaving 15 bases between them. The CDR3 is made up of 14 amino acids. CDR1 SGHRS and CDR2 YFSETQ come from the germline V gene. Complete variable domain (other parts from reference TRBV5-1 and TRBJ2-3): KAGVTQTPRYLIKTRGQQVTLSCSPISGHRSVSWYQQTPGQGLQFLFEYFSETQRNKGNFPGRFSGRQFSNSRSEMNVSTLELGDSALYLCASRDLTRTDTQYFGPGTRLTVL.

The rearrangement joins TRBV7-2 to TRBJ2-5; TRBD1 aligns across 9 bases. Germline V gene sequence: CDR1 SGHTA, CDR2 FQGNSA. This CDR3 contains 14 residues. V lost 5 bases and J lost 4; bases outside the gene matches: 5. This chain's CDR3 is CASSRDRAAETQYF. CDR3 nucleotide sequence: TGTGCCAGCAGCCGGGACAGGGCTGCAGAGACCCAGTACTTC.

This chain connects TRBV5-6 to TRBJ2-2, with 7 bases fitting TRBD1. V lost 4 bases, J lost 6 bases, and 3 bases stayed unmatched. The CDR3 is 13 residues long. CDR1 SGHDT and CDR2 YYEEEE come from the germline V gene. CDR3 in amino acids: CASSPTGPGELFF. The CDR3 region has the DNA TGTGCCAGCAGCCCGACAGGGCCCGGGGAGCTGTTTTTT.

V usage is TRBV2 and J usage is TRBJ1-4; tentatively, D is TRBD1 (5 bases). V lost 5 bases to trimming and J lost 5 bases, with 15 bases between them. CDR1 SNHLY and CDR2 FYNNEI come from the germline V gene. This CDR3 spans 15 amino acids. The CDR3 region is CASSPQGTPNEKLFF. CDR3 nucleotide sequence: TGTGCCAGCAGTCCTCAAGGGACGCCCAATGAAAAACTGTTTTTT. The full variable domain, rest sourced from reference TRBV2 and TRBJ1-4, is EPEVTQTPSHQVTQMGQEVILRCVPISNHLYFYWYRQILGQKVEFLVSFYNNEISEKSEIFDDQFSVERPDGSNFTLKIRSTKLEDSAMYFCASSPQGTPNEKLFFGSGTQLSVL.